This T cell receptor beta chain comes out of a study of naive and memory T cell subsets. Overall study findings and caveats: Potentially, T cell activation and differentiation skew this RNA-based measurement.

An oligonucleotide containing a UMI was ligated to the 3' end of TCR cDNA. Four PCR rounds used nested alpha and beta constant region primers plus the SP2 primer. TCRdb redid the calling of the 5' RACE reads with MiXCR, one entry per CDR3 protein. The profile shows tens of thousands of distinct CDR3 sequences, under 8.5% of them singletons. Regarding this clonotype: Antigen: not known.

Germline CDR1 and CDR2: SGHRS and YFSETQ. CDR3 length: 14 amino acids. V dropped 5 bases and J dropped 4 bases, with 13 bases sitting between them. The TCR originated in a male donor in good health. The V gene is TRBV5-1, the J gene TRBJ1-3; D is unresolved. As DNA, the CDR3 is TGCGCCAGCAGAGCAGTGGGATACGGAAACACCATATATTTT. Amino acids: CASRAVGYGNTIYF.